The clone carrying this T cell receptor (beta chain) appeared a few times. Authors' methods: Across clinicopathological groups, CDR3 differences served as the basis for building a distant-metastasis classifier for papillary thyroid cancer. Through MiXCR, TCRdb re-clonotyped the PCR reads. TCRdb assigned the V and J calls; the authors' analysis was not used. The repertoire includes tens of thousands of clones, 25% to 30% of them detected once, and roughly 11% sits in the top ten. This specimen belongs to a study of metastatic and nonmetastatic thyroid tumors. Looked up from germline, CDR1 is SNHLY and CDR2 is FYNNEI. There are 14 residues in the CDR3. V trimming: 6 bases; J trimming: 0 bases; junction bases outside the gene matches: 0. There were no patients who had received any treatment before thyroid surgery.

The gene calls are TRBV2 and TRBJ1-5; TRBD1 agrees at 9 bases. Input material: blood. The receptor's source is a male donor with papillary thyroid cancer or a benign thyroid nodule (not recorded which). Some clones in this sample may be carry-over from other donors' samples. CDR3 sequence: CASRQGASNQPQHF. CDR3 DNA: TGTGCCAGCAGACAGGGGGCTAGCAATCAGCCCCAGCATTTT.